Sequencing of this TCR beta chain was carried out in a study of blood T cell repertoires in COVID-19. This table comes from immunoSEQ multiplex PCR, and its TCRdb copy is limited to in-frame clones, with some not included. The sample shows nearly 250,000 clones, 85% of them seen only once. The sequence was collected from a woman between 45 and 65 years old with acute COVID-19. The sequenced sample was PBMCs or T cells enriched from blood (not recorded which).

In DNA form, the CDR3 reads TGCGCCAGCAGCTTGACAGGGGAGGCCACTGAAGCTTTCTTT. Translation gives CASSLTGEATEAFF. The chain carries TRBV5-1 and TRBJ1-1; 7 positions match TRBD1. The CDR3 loop spans 14 amino acids. Looked up from germline, CDR1 is SGHRS and CDR2 is YFSETQ. V trimming: 1 base; J trimming: 4 bases; junction bases outside the gene matches: 4.